A selection of T cell receptor beta chains follows, all from one sample in a study of blood T cell repertoires in COVID-19. Profiling relied on immunoSEQ multiplex PCR, and the TCRdb table lists in-frame clones only, not all of them. The sample has approximately 220,000 clones, roughly 80% seen once. The sequenced sample was peripheral blood. The receptors shown here come from a woman of 80 years or more with acute or convalescent COVID-19. CDR3s leave out the opening cysteine and the closing phenylalanine or tryptophan. Fields, in order: J gene, V gene, CDR3 protein.

>TRBJ1-1|TRBV10-3
ASRGQGTDTEAF
>TRBJ2-1|TRBV27
ASSLSGTTREQF
>TRBJ2-5|TRBV27
ASSLMCGTSGRALWGETQY
>TRBJ2-3|TRBV2
ASRTQAGGPTDTQY
>TRBJ1-1|TRBV19
ASSIDRGLRGRGTEAF
>TRBJ1-6|TRBV2
ASSEGDISYNSPLH
>TRBJ1-6|TRBV2
ASSRTGMNSPLH
>TRBJ2-1|TRBV3-1/TRBV3-2
ASSPQILDYSYNEQF
>TRBJ1-1|TRBV10-1
ASSEPRREMNTEAF
>TRBJ1-1|TRBV29-1
SVMEGGGSTEAF